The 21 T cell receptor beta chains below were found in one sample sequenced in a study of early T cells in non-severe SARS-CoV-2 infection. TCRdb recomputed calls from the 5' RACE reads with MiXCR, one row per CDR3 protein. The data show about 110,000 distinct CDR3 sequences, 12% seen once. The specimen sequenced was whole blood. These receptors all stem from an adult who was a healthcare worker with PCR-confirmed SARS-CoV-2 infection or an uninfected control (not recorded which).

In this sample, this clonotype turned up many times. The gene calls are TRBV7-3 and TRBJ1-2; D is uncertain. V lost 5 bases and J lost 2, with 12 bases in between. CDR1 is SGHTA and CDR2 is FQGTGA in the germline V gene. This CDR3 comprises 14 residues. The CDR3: CASSPASPNYGYTF. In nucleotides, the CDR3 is TGTGCCAGCAGCCCGGCGAGTCCAAACTATGGCTACACCTTC.

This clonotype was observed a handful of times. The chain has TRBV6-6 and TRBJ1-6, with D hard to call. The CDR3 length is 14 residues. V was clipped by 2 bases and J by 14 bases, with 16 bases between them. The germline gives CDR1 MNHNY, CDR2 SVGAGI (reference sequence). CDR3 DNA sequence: TGTGCCAGCAGTTACGGCGAGAGGGCTTCGGCCCTCCACTTT. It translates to CASSYGERASALHF.

CDR3 sequence (DNA): TGTGCCAGCACCGGGACTAGCTTTGCCGGGGAGCTGTTTTTT. Translation: CASTGTSFAGELFF. This chain links TRBV11-2 with TRBJ2-2, with TRBD2 matching over 9 bases. V was clipped by 7 bases and J by 6 bases; unmatched bases: 6. In germline, CDR1 is SGHAT, CDR2 FQNNGV. The CDR3 consists of 14 residues. The whole variable domain, remainder taken from reference TRBV11-2 and TRBJ2-2, is EAGVAQSPRYKIIEKRQSVAFWCNPISGHATLYWYQQILGQGPKLLIQFQNNGVVDDSQLPKDRFSAERLKGVDSTLKIQPAKLEDSAVYLCASTGTSFAGELFFGEGSRLTVL.

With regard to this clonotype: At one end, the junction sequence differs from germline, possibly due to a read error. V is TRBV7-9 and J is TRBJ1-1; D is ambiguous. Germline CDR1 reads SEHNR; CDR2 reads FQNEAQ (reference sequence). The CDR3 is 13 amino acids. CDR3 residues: CVSSLIQTTEAFF. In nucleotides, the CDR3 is TGTGTCAGCAGCTTGATCCAGACCACTGAAGCTTTCTTT.

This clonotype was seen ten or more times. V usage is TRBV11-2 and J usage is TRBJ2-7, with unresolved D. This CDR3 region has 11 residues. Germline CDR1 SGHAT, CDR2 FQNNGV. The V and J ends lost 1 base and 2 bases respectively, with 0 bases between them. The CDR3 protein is CASSLAYEQYF. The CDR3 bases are TGTGCCAGCAGCTTAGCCTACGAGCAGTACTTC.

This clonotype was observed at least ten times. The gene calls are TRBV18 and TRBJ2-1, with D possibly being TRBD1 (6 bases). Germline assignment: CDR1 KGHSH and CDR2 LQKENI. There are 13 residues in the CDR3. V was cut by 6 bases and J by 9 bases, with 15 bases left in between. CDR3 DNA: TGTGCCAGCTCCCAGGGGACGCAGGGTGAGCAGTTCTTC. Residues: CASSQGTQGEQFF. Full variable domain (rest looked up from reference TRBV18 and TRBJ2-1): NAGVMQNPRHLVRRRGQEARLRCSPMKGHSHVYWYRQLPEEGLKFMVYLQKENIIDESGMPKERFSAEFPKEGPSILRIQQVVRGDSAAYFCASSQGTQGEQFFGPGTRLTVL.

CDR3 DNA sequence: TGTGCCAGCAGGGGACAGGGGGCTAACTATGGCTACACCTTC. This codes for CASRGQGANYGYTF. The chain uses TRBV5-4 and TRBJ1-2; 11 nucleotides align to TRBD1. V shed 5 bases, J shed 0 bases, and the junction held 0 bases outside the gene matches. Per germline, CDR1 SGHNT and CDR2 YYREEE (reference sequence). CDR3 length: 14 amino acids.

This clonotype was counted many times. CDR3 sequence: CASSPSGAGGIQYF. The CDR3 bases are TGTGCCAGCAGTCCATCCGGGGCAGGGGGCATTCAGTACTTC. The chain carries TRBV12-3 or TRBV12-4 and TRBJ2-7, with 7 bases lining up with TRBD1. The end of the DNA aligns better with TRBJ2-4, so the J call may be wrong. This CDR3 has 14 residues.

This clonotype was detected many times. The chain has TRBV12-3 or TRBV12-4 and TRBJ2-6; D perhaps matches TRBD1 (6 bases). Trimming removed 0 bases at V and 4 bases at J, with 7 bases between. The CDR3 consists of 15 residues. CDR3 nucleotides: TGTGCCAGCAGTTTAGCGGGGACAGGGGCCAACGTCCTGACTTTC. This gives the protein CASSLAGTGANVLTF.

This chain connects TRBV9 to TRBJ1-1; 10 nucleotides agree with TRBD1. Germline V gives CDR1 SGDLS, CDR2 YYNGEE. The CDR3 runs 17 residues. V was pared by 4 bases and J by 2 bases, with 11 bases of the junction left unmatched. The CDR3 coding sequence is TGTGCCAGCAGCTTATTTCCGGGACAGGGGTTTAACACTGAAGCTTTCTTT. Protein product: CASSLFPGQGFNTEAFF.

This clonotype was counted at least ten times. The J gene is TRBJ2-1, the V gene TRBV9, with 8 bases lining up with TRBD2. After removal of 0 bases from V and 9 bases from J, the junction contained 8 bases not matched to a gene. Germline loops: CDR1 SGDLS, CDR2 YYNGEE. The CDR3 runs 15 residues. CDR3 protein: CASSVAAGGISEQFF. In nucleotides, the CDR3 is TGTGCCAGCAGCGTAGCGGCGGGAGGAATAAGTGAGCAGTTCTTC. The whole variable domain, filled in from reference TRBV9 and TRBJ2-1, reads DSGVTQTPKHLITATGQRVTLRCSPRSGDLSVYWYQQSLDQGLQFLIQYYNGEERAKGNILERFSAQQFPDLHSELNLSSLELGDSALYFCASSVAAGGISEQFFGPGTRLTVL.

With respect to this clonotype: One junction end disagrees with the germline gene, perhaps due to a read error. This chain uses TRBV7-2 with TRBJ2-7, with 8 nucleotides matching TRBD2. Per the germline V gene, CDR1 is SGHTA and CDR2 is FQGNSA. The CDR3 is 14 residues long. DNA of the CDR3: TGTGCCAGCAACTTAGACGGTAGCGGGGACGAGCAGTACTTC. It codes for CASNLDGSGDEQYF. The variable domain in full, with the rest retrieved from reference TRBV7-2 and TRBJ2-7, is GAGVSQSPSNKVTEKGKDVELRCDPISGHTALYWYRQSLGQGLEFLIYFQGNSAPDKSGLPSDRFSAERTGGSVSTLTIQRTQQEDSAVYLCASNLDGSGDEQYFGPGTRLTVT.

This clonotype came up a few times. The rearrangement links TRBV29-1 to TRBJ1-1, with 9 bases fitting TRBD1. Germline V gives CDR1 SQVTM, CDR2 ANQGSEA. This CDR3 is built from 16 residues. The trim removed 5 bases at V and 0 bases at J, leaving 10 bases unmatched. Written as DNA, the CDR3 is TGCAGCGTTCCTTGGACAGGGGAAAACATGAACACTGAAGCTTTCTTT. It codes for CSVPWTGENMNTEAFF.

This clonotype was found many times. As DNA, the CDR3 is TGCAGTGCTAGGCCGAGGACTAGCGGGGCCACCGGGGAGCTGTTTTTT. This codes for CSARPRTSGATGELFF. This sequence joins TRBV20-1 and TRBJ2-2, with 12 bases identical to TRBD2. V shed 3 bases, J shed 4 bases, and the junction held 6 bases outside the gene matches. Germline lookup yields CDR1 DFQATT and CDR2 SNEGSKA (reference sequence). The length of the CDR3 is 16 residues.

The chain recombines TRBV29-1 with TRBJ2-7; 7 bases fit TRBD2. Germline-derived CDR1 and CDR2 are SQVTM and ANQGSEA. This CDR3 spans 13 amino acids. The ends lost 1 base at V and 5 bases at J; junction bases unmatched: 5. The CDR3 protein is CSVEAASGNEQYF. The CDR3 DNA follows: TGCAGCGTTGAAGCTGCCAGCGGGAACGAGCAGTACTTC.

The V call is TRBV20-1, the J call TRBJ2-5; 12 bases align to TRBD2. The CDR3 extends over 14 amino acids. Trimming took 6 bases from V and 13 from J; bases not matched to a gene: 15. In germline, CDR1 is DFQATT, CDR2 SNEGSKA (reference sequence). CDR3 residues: CSAADRTSGVVGYF. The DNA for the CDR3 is TGCAGTGCAGCGGACAGGACTAGCGGGGTGGTGGGGTACTTC.

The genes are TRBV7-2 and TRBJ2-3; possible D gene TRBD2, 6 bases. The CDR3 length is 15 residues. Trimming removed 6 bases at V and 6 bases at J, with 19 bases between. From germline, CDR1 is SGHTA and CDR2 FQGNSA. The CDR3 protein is CASRLASVEVDTQYF. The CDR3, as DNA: TGTGCCAGCAGACTAGCAAGCGTCGAGGTGGATACGCAGTATTTT.

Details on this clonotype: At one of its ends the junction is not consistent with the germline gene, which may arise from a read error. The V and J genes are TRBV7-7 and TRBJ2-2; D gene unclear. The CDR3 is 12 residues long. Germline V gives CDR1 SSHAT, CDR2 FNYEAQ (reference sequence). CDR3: CASSIGTGELFF. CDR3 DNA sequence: TGTGCTAGCAGCATAGGGACCGGGGAGCTGTTTTTT.

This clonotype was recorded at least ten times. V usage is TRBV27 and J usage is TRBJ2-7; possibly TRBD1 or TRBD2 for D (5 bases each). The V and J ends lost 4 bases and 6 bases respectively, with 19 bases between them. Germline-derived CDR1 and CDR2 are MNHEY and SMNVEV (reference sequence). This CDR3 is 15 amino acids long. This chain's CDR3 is CASSSTGTLSSEQYF. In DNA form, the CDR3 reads TGTGCCAGCAGTTCTACCGGGACCTTAAGTTCCGAGCAGTACTTC.

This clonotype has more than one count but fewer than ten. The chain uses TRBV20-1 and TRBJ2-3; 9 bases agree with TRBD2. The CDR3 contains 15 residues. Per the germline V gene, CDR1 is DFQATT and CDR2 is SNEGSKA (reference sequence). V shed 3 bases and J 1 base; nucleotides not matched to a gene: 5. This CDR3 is CSASISGGRTDTQYF. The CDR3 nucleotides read TGCAGTGCTAGTATCAGCGGGGGGCGCACAGATACGCAGTATTTT.

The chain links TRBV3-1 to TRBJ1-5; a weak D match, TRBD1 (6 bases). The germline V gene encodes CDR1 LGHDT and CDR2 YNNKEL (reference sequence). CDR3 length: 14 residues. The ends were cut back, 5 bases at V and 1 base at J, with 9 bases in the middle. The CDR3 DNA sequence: TGTGCCAGCAGCTACGGACAGAGCAATCAGCCCCAGCATTTT. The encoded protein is CASSYGQSNQPQHF.